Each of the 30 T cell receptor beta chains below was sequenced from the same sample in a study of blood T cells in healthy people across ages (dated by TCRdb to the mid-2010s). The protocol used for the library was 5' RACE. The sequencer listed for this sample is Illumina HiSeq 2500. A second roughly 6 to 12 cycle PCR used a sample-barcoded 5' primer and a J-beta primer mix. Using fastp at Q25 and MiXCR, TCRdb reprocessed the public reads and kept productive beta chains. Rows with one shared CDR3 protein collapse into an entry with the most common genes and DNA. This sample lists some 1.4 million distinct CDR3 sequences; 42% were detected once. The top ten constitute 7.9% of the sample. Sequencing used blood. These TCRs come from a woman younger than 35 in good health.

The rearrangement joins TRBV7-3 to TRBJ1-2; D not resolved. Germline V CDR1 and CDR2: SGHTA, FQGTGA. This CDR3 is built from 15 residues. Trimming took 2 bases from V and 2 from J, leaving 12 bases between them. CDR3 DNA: TGTGCCAGCAGCTTAGACCGGGGAGGCAACTATGGCTACACCTTC. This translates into CASSLDRGGNYGYTF.

The CDR3 here is CRGTLPGNQPQHF. DNA for the CDR3: TGCAGGGGGACCCTTCCTGGCAATCAGCCCCAGCATTTT. The J gene is TRBJ1-5, the V gene TRBV20-1, with a tentative D call TRBD1 (5 bases). CDR1 is DFQATT, CDR2 SNEGSKA, per germline (reference sequence). This CDR3 has 13 residues.

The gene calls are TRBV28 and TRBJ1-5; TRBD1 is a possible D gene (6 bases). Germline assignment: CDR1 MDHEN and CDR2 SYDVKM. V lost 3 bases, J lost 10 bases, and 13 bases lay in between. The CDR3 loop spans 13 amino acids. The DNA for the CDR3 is TGTGCCAGCAGTTTTGGGGGGGCCAGACCCCAGCATTTT. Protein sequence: CASSFGGARPQHF.

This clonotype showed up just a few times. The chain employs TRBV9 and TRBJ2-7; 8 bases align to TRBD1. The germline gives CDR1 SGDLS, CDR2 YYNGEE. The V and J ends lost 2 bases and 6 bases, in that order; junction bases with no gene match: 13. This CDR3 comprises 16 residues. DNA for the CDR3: TGTGCCAGCAGCGTCGGGGTCGGACAGGGAATGGCCGAGCAGTACTTC. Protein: CASSVGVGQGMAEQYF. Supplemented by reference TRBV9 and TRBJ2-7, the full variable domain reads DSGVTQTPKHLITATGQRVTLRCSPRSGDLSVYWYQQSLDQGLQFLIQYYNGEERAKGNILERFSAQQFPDLHSELNLSSLELGDSALYFCASSVGVGQGMAEQYFGPGTRLTVT.

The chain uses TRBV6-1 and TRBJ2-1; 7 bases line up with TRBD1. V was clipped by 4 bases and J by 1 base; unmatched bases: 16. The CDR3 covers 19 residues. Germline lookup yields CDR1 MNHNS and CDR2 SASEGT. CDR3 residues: CASSGSFPGQSSSYNEQFF. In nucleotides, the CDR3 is TGTGCCAGCAGTGGGTCCTTCCCGGGACAGTCCTCATCCTACAATGAGCAGTTCTTC.

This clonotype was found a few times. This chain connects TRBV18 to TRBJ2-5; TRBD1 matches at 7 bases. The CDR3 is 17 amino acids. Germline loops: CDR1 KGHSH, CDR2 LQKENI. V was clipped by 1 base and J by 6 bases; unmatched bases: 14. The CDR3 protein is CASSPLRSGGFRKTQYF. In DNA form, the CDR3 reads TGTGCCAGCTCACCACTCCGATCAGGGGGATTCCGGAAGACCCAGTACTTC. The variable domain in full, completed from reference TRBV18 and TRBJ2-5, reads NAGVMQNPRHLVRRRGQEARLRCSPMKGHSHVYWYRQLPEEGLKFMVYLQKENIIDESGMPKERFSAEFPKEGPSILRIQQVVRGDSAAYFCASSPLRSGGFRKTQYFGPGTRLLVL.

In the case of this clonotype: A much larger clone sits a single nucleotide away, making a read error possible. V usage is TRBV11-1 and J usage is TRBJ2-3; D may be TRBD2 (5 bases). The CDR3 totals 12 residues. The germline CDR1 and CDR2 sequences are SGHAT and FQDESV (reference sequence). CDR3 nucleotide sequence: TGTGCCAGCAGCCGCATGGGAGATAAGCAGTATTTT. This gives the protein CASSRMGDKQYF.

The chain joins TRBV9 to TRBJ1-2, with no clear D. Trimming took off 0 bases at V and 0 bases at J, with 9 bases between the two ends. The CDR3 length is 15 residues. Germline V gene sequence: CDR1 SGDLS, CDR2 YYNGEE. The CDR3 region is CASSVGDHTNYGYTF. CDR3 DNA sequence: TGTGCCAGCAGCGTAGGCGACCACACTAACTATGGCTACACCTTC. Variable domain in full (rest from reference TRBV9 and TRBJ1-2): DSGVTQTPKHLITATGQRVTLRCSPRSGDLSVYWYQQSLDQGLQFLIQYYNGEERAKGNILERFSAQQFPDLHSELNLSSLELGDSALYFCASSVGDHTNYGYTFGSGTRLTVV.

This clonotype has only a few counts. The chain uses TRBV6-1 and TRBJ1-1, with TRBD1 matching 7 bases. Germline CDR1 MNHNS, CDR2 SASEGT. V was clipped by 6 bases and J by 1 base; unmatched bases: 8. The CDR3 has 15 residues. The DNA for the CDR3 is TGTGCCAGCAGAAACCAGGGACAGACGAACACTGAAGCTTTCTTT. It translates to CASRNQGQTNTEAFF.

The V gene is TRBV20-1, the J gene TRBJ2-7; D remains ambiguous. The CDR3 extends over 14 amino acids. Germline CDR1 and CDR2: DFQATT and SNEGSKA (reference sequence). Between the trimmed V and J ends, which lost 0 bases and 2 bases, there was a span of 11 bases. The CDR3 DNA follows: TGCAGTGCTAGAGATCCGGGTAGGACCTACGAGCAGTACTTC. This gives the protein CSARDPGRTYEQYF.

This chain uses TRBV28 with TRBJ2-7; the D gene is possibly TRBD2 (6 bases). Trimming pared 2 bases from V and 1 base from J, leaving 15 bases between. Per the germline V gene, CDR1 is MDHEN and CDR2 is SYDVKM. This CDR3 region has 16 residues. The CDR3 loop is CASSLRKEGGSYEQYF. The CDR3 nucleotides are TGTGCCAGCAGTTTAAGAAAGGAGGGCGGATCCTACGAGCAGTACTTC.

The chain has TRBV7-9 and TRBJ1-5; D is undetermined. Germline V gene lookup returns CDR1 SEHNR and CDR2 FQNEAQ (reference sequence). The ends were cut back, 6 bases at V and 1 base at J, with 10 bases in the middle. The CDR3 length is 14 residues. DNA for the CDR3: TGTGCCAGCAGTCACGGGGAGAGCAATCAGCCCCAGCATTTT. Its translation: CASSHGESNQPQHF.

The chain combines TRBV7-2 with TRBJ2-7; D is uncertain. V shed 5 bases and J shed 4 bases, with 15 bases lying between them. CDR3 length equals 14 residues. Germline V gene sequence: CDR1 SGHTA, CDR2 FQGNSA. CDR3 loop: CASSTFESGYEQYF. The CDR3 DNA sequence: TGTGCCAGCAGCACCTTTGAATCTGGATACGAGCAGTACTTC.

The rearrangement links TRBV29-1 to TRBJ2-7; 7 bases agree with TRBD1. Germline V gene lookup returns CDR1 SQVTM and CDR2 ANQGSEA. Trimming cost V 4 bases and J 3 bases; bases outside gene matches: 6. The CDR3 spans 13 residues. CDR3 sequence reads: CSVVPTGIYEQYF. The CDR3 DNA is TGCAGCGTTGTACCGACAGGGATCTACGAGCAGTACTTC.

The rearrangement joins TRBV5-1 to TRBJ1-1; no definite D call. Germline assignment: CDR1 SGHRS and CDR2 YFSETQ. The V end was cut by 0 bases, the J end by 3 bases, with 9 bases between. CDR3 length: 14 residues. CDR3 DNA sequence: TGCGCCAGCAGCTTGGGGCAGCCGTACACTGAAGCTTTCTTT. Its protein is CASSLGQPYTEAFF.

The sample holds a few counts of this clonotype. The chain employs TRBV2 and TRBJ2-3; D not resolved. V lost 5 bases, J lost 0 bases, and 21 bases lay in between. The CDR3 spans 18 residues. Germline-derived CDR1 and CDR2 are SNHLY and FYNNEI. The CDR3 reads CASSSRGDPYISTDTQYF. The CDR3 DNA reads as TGTGCCAGCAGTTCCCGTGGAGACCCCTACATTAGCACAGATACGCAGTATTTT.

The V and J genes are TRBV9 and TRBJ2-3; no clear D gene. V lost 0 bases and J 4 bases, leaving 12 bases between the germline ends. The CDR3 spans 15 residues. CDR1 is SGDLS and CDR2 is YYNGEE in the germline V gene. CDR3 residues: CASSVAPPGADTQYF. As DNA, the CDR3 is TGTGCCAGCAGCGTAGCTCCCCCGGGTGCAGATACGCAGTATTTT.

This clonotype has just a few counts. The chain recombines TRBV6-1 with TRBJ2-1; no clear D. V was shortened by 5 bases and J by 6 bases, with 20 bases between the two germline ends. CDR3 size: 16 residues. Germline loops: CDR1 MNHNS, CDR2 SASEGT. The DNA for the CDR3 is TGTGCCAGCAGTACCTCACCGGGCGTTCAATCCAATGAGCAGTTCTTC. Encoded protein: CASSTSPGVQSNEQFF.

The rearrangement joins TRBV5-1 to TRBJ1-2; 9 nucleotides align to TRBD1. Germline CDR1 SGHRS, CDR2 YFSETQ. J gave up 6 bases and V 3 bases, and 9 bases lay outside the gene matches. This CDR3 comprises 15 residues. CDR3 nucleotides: TGCGCCAGCAGCTGGGAGGCAGGGACAGGGAATGGCTACACCTTC. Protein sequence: CASSWEAGTGNGYTF.

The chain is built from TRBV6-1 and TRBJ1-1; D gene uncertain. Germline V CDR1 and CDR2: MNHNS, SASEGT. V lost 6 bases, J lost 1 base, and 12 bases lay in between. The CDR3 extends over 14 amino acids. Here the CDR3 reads CASRGVTGNTEAFF. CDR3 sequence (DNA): TGTGCCAGCAGGGGAGTGACGGGGAACACTGAAGCTTTCTTT.

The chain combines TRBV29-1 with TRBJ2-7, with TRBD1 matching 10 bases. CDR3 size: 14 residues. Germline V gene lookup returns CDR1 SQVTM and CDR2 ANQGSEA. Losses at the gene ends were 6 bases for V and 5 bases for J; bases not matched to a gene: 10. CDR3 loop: CSVRTGQGQDEQYF. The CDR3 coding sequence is TGCAGCGTGAGAACGGGACAGGGGCAAGACGAGCAGTACTTC.

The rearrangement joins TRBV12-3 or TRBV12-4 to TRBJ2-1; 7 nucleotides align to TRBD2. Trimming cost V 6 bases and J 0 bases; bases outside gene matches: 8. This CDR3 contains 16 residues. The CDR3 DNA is TGTGCCAGCAGCCGGGGGGACGGGAGCTCCTACAATGAGCAGTTCTTC. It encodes CASSRGDGSSYNEQFF.

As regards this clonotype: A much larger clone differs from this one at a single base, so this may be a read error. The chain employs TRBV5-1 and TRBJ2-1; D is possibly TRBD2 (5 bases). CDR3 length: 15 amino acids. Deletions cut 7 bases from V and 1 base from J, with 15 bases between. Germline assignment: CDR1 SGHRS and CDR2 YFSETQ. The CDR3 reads CASSHAGESYNEQFF. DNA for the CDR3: TGCGCCAGCTCTCATGCGGGCGAGTCCTACAATGAGCAGTTCTTC.

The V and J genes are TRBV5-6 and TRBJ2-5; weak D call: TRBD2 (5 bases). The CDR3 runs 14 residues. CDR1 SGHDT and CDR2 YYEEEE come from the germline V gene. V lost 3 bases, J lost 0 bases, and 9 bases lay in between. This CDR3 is CASSWPGYQETQYF. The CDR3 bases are TGTGCCAGCAGCTGGCCGGGGTACCAAGAGACCCAGTACTTC.

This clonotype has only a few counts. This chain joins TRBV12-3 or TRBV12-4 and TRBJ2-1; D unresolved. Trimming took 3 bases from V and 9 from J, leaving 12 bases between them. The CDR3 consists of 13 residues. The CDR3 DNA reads TGTGCCAGCAGTTTGATGGTGGTGGGTGAGCAGTTCTTC. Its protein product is CASSLMVVGEQFF.

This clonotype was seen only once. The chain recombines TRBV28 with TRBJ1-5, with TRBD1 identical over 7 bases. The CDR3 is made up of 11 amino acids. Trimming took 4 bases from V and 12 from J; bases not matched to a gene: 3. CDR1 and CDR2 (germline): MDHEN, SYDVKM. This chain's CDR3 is CASSSQGNQHF. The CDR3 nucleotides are TGTGCCAGCAGTTCACAGGGGAACCAGCATTTT.

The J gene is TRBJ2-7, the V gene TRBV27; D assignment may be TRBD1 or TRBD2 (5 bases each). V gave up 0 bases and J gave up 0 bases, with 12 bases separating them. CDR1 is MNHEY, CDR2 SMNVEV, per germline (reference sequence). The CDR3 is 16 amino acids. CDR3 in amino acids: CASSLSGDGYSYEQYF. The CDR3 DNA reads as TGTGCCAGCAGTTTATCGGGGGACGGCTACTCCTACGAGCAGTACTTC.

In DNA, the CDR3 is TGTGCCAGCAGGGAGGACTTCACAGATACGCAGTATTTT. Amino acid sequence: CASREDFTDTQYF. The chain couples TRBV6-5 to TRBJ2-3, with D perhaps matching TRBD2 (5 bases). Germline V gene data show CDR1 as MNHEY and CDR2 as SVGAGI. CDR3 length: 13 residues. Trimming cost V 6 bases and J 2 bases, with 9 bases left between them.

The CDR3 DNA reads as TGTGCCAGCAGTTACAACGGGGGCGCGTACAATGAGCAGTACTTC. Protein: CASSYNGGAYNEQYF. The J gene is TRBJ2-7, the V gene TRBV6-5, with D perhaps given as TRBD1 or TRBD2 (6 bases each). The germline V and J ends were trimmed by 2 bases and 7 bases, with 18 bases remaining between them. The CDR3 is 15 amino acids. Germline loops: CDR1 MNHEY, CDR2 SVGAGI.

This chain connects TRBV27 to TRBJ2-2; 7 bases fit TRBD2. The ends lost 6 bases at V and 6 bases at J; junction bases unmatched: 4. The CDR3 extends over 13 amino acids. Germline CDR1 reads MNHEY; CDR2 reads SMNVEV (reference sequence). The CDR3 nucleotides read TGTGCCAGCAGCTTGGGAGGGGCCGGGGAGCTGTTTTTT. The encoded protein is CASSLGGAGELFF.